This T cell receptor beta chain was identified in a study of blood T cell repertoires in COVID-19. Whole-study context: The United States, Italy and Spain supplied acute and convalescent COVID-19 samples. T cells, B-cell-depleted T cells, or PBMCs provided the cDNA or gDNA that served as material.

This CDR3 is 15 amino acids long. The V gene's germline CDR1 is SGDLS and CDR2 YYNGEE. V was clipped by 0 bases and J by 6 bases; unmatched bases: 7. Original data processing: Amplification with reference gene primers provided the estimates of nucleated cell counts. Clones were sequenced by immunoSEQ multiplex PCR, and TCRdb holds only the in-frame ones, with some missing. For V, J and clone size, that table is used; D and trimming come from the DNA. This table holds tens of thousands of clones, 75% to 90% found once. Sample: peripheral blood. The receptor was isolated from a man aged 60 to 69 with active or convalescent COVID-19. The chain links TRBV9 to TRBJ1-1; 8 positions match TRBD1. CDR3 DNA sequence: TGTGCCAGCAGCGTAGGGGTTCAGGGGGCGGCTGAAGCTTTCTTT. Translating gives CASSVGVQGAAEAFF.